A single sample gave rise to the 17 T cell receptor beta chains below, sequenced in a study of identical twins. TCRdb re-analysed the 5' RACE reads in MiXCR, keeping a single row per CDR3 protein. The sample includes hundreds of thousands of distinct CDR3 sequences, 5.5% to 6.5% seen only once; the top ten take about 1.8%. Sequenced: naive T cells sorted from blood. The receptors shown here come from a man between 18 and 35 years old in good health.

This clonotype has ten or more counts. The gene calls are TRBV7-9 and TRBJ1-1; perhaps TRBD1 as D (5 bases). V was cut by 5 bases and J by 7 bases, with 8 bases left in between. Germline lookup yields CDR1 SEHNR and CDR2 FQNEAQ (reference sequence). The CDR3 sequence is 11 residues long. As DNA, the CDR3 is TGTGCCAGCAGCCCAGGGCGTGAAGCTTTCTTT. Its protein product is CASSPGREAFF.

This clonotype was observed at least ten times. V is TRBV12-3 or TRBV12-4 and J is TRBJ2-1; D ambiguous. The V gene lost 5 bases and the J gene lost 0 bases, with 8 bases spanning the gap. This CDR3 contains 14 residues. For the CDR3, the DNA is TGTGCCAGCAGTAAGACCAGCTCCTACAATGAGCAGTTCTTC. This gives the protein CASSKTSSYNEQFF.

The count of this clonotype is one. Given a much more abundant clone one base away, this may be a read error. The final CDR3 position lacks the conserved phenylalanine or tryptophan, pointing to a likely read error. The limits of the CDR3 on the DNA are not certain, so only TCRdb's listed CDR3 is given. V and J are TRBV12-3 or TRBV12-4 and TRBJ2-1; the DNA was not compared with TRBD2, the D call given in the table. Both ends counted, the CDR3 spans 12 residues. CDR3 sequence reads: CASRLAGGSAFC.

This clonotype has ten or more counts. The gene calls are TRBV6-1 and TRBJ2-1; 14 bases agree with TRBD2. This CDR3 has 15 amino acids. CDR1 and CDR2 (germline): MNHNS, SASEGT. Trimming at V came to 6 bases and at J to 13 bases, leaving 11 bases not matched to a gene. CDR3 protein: CASRRQGGTSGSQFF. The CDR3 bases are TGTGCCAGCAGACGACAGGGGGGGACTAGCGGGAGCCAGTTCTTC.

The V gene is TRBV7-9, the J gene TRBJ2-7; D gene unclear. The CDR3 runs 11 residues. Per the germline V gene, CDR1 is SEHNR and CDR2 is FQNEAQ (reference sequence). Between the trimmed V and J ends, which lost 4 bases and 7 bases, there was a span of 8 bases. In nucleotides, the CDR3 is TGTGCCAGCAGCTCCAGAGAGGAGCAGTACTTC. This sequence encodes CASSSREEQYF.

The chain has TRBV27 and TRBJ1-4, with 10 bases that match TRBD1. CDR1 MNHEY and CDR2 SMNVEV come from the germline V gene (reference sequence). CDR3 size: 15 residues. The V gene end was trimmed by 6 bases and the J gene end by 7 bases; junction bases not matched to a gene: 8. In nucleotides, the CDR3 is TGTGCCAGCAGAATCCGGGGACAGGGGATTGAAAAACTGTTTTTT. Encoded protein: CASRIRGQGIEKLFF.

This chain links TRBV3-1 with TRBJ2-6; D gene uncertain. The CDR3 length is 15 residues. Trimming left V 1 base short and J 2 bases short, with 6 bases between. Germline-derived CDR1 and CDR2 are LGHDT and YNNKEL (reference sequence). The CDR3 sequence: CASSQGGAGANVLTF. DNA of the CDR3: TGTGCCAGCAGCCAAGGAGGTGCTGGGGCCAACGTCCTGACTTTC.

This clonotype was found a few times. CDR3 sequence reads: CASSLSPGQGYGYTF. In nucleotides, the CDR3 is TGTGCCAGCAGCTTATCCCCGGGACAGGGTTATGGCTACACCTTC. V usage is TRBV7-6 and J usage is TRBJ1-2; 9 bases fit TRBD1. The CDR3 contains 15 residues. From germline, CDR1 is SGHVS and CDR2 FNYEAQ. After removal of 2 bases from V and 5 bases from J, the junction contained 6 bases not matched to a gene.

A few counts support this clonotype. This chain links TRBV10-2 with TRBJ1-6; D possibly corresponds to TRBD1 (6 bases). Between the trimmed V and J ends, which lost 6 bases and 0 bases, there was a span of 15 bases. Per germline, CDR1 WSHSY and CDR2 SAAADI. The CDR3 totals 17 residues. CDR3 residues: CASSLDRHSSYNSPLHF. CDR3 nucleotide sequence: TGCGCCAGCAGCCTGGACAGACACAGCTCCTATAATTCACCCCTCCACTTT.

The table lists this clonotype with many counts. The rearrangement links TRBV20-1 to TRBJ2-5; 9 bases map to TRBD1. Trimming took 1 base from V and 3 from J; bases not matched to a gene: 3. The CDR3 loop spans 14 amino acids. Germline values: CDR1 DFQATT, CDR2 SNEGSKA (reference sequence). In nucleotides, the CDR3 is TGCAGTGCTAGAGCCGGGACAGGGAAAGAGACCCAGTACTTC. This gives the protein CSARAGTGKETQYF.

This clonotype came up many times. CDR3 sequence: CSARVIGSATGELFF. The CDR3 region has the DNA TGCAGTGCTAGAGTAATTGGGTCTGCCACCGGGGAGCTGTTTTTT. This chain joins TRBV20-1 and TRBJ2-2, with D unclear. The CDR3 contains 15 residues. V lost 1 base to trimming and J lost 4 bases, with 13 bases between them. Per the germline V gene, CDR1 is DFQATT and CDR2 is SNEGSKA (reference sequence).

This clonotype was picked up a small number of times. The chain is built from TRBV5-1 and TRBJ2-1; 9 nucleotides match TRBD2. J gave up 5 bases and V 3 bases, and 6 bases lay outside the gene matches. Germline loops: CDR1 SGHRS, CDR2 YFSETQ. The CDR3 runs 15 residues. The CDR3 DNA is TGCGCCAGCAGCTCCTCTAGCGGGACAAACAATGAGCAGTTCTTC. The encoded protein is CASSSSSGTNNEQFF.

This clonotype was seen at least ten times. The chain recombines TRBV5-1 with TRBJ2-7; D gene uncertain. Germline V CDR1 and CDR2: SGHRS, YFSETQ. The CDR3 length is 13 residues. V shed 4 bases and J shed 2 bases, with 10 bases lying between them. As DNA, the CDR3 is TGCGCCAGCAGCGTCCCTGGGGCCTACGAGCAGTACTTC. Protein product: CASSVPGAYEQYF.

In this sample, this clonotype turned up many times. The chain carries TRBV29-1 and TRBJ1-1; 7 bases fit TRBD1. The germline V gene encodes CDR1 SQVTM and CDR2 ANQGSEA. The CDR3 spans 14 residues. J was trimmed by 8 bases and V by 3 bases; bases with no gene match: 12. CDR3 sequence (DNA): TGCAGCGTTGACTCGACAGGGCCGGCTTTAGAAGCTTTCTTT. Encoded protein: CSVDSTGPALEAFF.

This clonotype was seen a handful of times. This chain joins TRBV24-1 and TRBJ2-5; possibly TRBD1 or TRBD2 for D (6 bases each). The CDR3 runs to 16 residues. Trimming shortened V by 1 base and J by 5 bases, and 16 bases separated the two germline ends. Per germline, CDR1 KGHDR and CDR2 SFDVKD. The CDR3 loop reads CATSDFTGAERETQYF. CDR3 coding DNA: TGTGCCACCAGTGATTTCACGGGGGCCGAACGGGAGACCCAGTACTTC.

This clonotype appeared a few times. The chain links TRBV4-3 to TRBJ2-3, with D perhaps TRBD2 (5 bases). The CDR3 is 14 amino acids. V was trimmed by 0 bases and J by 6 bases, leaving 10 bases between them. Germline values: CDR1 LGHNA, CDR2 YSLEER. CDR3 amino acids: CASSQETEDDTQYF. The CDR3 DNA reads TGCGCCAGCAGCCAAGAGACGGAGGACGATACGCAGTATTTT.

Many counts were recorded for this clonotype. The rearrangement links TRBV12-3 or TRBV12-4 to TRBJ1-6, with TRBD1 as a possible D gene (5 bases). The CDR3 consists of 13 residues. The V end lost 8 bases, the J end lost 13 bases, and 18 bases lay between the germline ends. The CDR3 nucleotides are TGTGCCAGCTCCCCCCGTGGGGCGGCCCCCCTCCACTTT. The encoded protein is CASSPRGAAPLHF.